This TCR beta chain comes out of a study of T cells in tuberculosis (dated by TCRdb to between 2018 and 2020). For the wider study: To characterize T cells specific for the mycobacterial lipid antigen glucose monomycolate (GMM), the study used CD1B tetramers together with high-throughput TCR immunosequencing. A South African clinical cohort compared IGRA-negative adolescents, IGRA-positive adolescents with latent tuberculosis and adults with active tuberculosis, more than 9 per group. Active tuberculosis patient PBMC were archived before or within 7 days of starting standard anti-tuberculosis treatment.

The immunoSEQ multiplex PCR assay was used to generate TCR libraries, with TCR-beta and/or TCR-alpha/delta assays applied to each sample. The Illumina high-throughput platform was used to sequence the amplified TCR libraries. The authors' pipeline ran thus. Clustering and dimensionality reduction relied on pairwise TCRdist distances among GMM-specific receptors from T cells that were either sorted ex vivo or expanded in vitro. Each clinical repertoire was assigned a mean NN-distance score, defined as the average TCRdist to the nearest 10% of tetramer-positive reference sequences. GEM TCR motif frequency was computed as the fraction of unique TCRs matching known GEM sequences by V/J usage and CDR3 length. Linear discriminant analysis with leave-one-out cross-validation, implemented in scikit-learn, was used to classify active tuberculosis. TCRdb mirrors the immuneACCESS table, restricted to in-frame sequences. Some clones are absent from its copies; in checked studies, under half trace to an unresolved V gene, and the reason for the others is unknown. V and J calls and clone size come straight from that table; D and trimming were deduced from the DNA. Here the sample has some 49,000 clones; nearly 95% occur a single time. The top ten clonotypes cover 1.4% of the sample.

As encoded in the germline V gene, CDR1 is SGHRS while CDR2 is YFSETQ. The V end gives up 0 bases and the J end 7 bases, leaving 7 bases in the junction not matched to a gene. The CDR3, from cysteine to phenylalanine, totals 16 residues. The DNA shown is the 48-base CDR3, in frame from base 1. Paper-wide results and their limitations: Compared with IGRA-negative controls, TCR-alpha repertoires from active tuberculosis had smaller mean NN-distances to GMM-specific TCRs, which suggests that these TCRs underwent clonal expansion. The smaller NN-distances were partly driven by shorter CDR3-alpha lengths in active tuberculosis patients, and the difference for TCR-beta did not reach statistical significance. A classifier using the diverse GMM-specific repertoire reached just over 85% accuracy (AUROC 0.85 to 0.9), compared with approximately 73% accuracy using GEM motif frequencies. Clinical samples were selected based on the availability of cryopreserved specimens, with adults included as active tuberculosis cases and adolescents included as controls.

On this clone: Its specific antigen is unknown. Within one base of it there is no much larger clone, and no base qualities were kept.

Explained via the paper, the time point label denotes: new active TB diagnosis, blood taken before or within 7 days of starting treatment. The active tuberculosis patients were newly diagnosed, HIV-seronegative South African adults aged 18 years or older. Confirmation of active tuberculosis was based on positive sputum smear microscopy and/or a positive M. tuberculosis culture. Immunosequencing was performed on unsorted cryopreserved PBMC, with around 100,000 T cells per clinical donor covered on average. The receptor was derived from an adult with tuberculosis. Sample: PBMCs, taken at tuberculosis diagnosis. Here the chain combines TRBV5-1 and TRBJ2-2, with TRBD1 matching 9 junction bases. The CDR3: CASSLVGDRGSGELFF. The DNA is as follows: TGCGCCAGCAGCTTGGTGGGCGACAGGGGGAGCGGGGAGCTGTTTTTT.